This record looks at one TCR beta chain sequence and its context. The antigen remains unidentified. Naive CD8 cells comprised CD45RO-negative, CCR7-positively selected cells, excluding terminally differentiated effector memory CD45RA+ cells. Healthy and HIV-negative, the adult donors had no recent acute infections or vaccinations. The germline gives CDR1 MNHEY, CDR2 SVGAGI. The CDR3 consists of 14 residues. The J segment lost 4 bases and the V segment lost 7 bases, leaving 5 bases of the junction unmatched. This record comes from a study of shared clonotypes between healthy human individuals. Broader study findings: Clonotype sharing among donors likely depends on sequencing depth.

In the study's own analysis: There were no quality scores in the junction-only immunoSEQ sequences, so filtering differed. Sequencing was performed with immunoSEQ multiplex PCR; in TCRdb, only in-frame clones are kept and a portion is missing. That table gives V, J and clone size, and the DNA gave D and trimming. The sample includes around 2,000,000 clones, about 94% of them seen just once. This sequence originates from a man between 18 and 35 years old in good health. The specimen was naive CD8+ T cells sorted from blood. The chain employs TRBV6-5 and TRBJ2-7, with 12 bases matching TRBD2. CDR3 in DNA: TGTGCCAGCAAGATGACTAGCGGGAGTTACGAGCAGTACTTC. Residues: CASKMTSGSYEQYF.